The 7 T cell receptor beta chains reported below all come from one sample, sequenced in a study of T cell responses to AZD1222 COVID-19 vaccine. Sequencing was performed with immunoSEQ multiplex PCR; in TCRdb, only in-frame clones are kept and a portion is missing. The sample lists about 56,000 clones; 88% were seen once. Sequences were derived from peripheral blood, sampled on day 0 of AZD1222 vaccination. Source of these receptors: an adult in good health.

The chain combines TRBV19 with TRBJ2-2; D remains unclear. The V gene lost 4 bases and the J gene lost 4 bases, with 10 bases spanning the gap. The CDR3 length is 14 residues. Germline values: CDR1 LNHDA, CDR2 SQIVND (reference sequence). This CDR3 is CASSSGESTGELFF. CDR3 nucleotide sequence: TGTGCCAGTAGTAGTGGGGAATCCACCGGGGAGCTGTTTTTT.

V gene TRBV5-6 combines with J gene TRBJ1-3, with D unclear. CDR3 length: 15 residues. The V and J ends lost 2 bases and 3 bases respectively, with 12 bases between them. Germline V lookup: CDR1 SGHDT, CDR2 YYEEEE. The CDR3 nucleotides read TGTGCCAGCAGCTTTTATCTGGGAGATGGAAACACCATATATTTT. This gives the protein CASSFYLGDGNTIYF.

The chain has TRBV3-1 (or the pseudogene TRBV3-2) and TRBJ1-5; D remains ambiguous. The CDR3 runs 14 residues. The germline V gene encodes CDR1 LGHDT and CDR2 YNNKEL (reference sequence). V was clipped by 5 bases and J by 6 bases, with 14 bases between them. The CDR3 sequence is CASSSAGFGQPQHF. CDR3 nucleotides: TGTGCCAGCAGCTCGGCGGGGTTCGGTCAGCCCCAGCATTTT.

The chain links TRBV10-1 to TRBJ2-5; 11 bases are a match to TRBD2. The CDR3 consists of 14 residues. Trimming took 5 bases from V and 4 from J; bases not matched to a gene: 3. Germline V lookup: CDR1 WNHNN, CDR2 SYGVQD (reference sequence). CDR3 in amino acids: CASSPGLAGETQYF. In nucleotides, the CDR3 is TGCGCCAGCAGTCCCGGACTAGCGGGAGAGACCCAGTACTTC.

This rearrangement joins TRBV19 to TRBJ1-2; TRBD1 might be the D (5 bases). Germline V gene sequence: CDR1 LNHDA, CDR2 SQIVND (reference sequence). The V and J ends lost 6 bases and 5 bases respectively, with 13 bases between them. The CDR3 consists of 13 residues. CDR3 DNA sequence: TGTGCCAGTAGCCCCGACAGCAGATATGGCTACACCTTC. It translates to CASSPDSRYGYTF.

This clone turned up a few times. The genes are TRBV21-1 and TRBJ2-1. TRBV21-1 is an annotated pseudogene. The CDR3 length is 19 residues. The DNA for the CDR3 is TGTGCCAGCAGCAAAGAGGGGGGAGCGGCCCACCCCTCCTACAATGAGCAGTTCTTC. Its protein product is CASSKEGGAAHPSYNEQFF.

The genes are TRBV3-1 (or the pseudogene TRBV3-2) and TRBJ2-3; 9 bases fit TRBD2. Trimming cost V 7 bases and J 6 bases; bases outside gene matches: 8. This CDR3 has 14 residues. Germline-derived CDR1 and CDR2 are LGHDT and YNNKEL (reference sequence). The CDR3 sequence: CASNLAGMADTQYF. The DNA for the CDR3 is TGTGCCAGCAACCTAGCGGGAATGGCGGATACGCAGTATTTT.